A selection of T cell receptor beta chains follows, all from one sample in a study of T cell repertoires in cytomegalovirus infection. A single record per CDR3 protein comes from TCRdb applying MiXCR to the reads. The sample lists about 230,000 distinct CDR3 sequences; roughly 22% were seen once. The source material was CD8+ T cells from PBMCs. Receptors were obtained from a human donor in good health (CMV status not recorded). Some clones in this sample may be carry-over from other donors' samples. CDR3s include the opening cysteine and the closing phenylalanine or tryptophan. A D gene is named only where the DNA matches it firmly. Not all rows give a size; the values are once, few, many and, for expanded clones, a class.

TRBJ1-2,-,TRBV6-5,many,CASSYSSSNYGYTF,TGTGCCAGCAGTTACTCCTCCTCAAACTATGGCTACACCTTC
TRBJ1-1,TRBD1,TRBV20-1,few,CSARSGQGAVNTEAFF,TGCAGTGCTAGATCAGGACAGGGGGCCGTAAACACTGAAGCTTTCTTT
TRBJ2-5,-,TRBV20-1,few,CSARGRGAFLRETQYF,TGCAGTGCTAGAGGGAGGGGCGCGTTCCTCAGGGAGACCCAGTACTTC
TRBJ1-1,TRBD1,TRBV19,few,CASSPAGTGYTEAFF,TGTGCCAGTAGTCCCGCCGGGACAGGGTACACTGAAGCTTTCTTT
TRBJ2-1,-,TRBV5-5,many,CASSPIWGDEQFF,TGTGCCAGCAGCCCGATCTGGGGTGATGAGCAGTTCTTC
TRBJ2-3,TRBD2,TRBV7-2,many,CASSPNRMSVRRGASTDTQYF,TGTGCCAGCAGCCCCAATAGGATGTCAGTTCGGCGGGGGGCTAGCACAGATACGCAGTATTTT
TRBJ2-1,-,TRBV24-1,once,CATSLQGSHNERFF,TGTGCCACCAGCCTACAGGGATCCCACAACGAGCGGTTCTTC
TRBJ2-5,TRBD1,TRBV7-2,many,CASSTSDRDQETQYF,TGTGCCAGCAGCACTTCGGACAGGGACCAAGAGACCCAGTACTTC
TRBJ1-3,-,TRBV27,many,CASSLGSGNTIYF,TGTGCCAGCAGTTTGGGCTCTGGAAACACCATATATTTT
TRBJ2-5,-,TRBV4-1,-,CASTPTQYQETQYF,TGCGCCAGCACGCCGACCCAGTACCAAGAGACCCAGTACTTC
TRBJ2-3,-,TRBV4-1,once,CASSQGLGNTQYF,TGCGCCAGCAGCCAAGGATTGGGTAATACGCAGTATTTT
TRBJ1-1,TRBD1,TRBV12-3/TRBV12-4,-,CASLQGEDTEAFF,TGTGCCAGTCTTCAGGGGGAGGACACTGAAGCTTTCTTT
TRBJ2-3,-,TRBV2,-,CATSTDTQYF,TGTGCCACCAGCACAGATACGCAGTATTTT
TRBJ1-1,-,TRBV4-1,-,CASSGARGAATEAFF,TGCGCCAGCAGCGGAGCCCGGGGGGCTGCCACTGAAGCTTTCTTT
TRBJ2-7,TRBD2,TRBV28,-,CASSLWGGDEQYF,TGTGCCAGCAGTTTATGGGGAGGGGACGAGCAGTACTTC
TRBJ1-4,-,TRBV6-1,-,CASSPANEKLFF,TGTGCCAGCAGCCCCGCGAATGAAAAACTGTTTTTT
TRBJ2-3,TRBD2,TRBV2,-,CASSEPSGGDTQYF,TGTGCCAGCAGTGAGCCTAGCGGGGGAGATACGCAGTATTTT
TRBJ1-1,-,TRBV7-9,many,CASSHFRGVDTEAFF,TGTGCCAGCAGCCACTTCAGGGGTGTGGACACTGAAGCTTTCTTT
TRBJ2-7,-,TRBV12-3/TRBV12-4,few,CASSLSGFEQYF,TGTGCCAGCAGTTTGTCAGGGTTTGAGCAGTACTTC
TRBJ2-2,TRBD1,TRBV29-1,-,CSVDLQGANTGELFF,TGCAGCGTTGATCTACAGGGGGCGAACACCGGGGAGCTGTTTTTT
TRBJ2-2,-,TRBV4-1,-,CASSHSPAVTGELFF,TGCGCCAGCAGCCACAGCCCCGCTGTCACCGGGGAGCTGTTTTTT
TRBJ2-7,TRBD1,TRBV7-9,-,CASSQRTGDPYEQYF,TGTGCCAGCAGCCAGAGGACAGGGGACCCCTACGAGCAGTACTTC
TRBJ1-5,-,TRBV6-2/TRBV6-3,few,CASSYGGGNQPQHF,TGTGCCAGCAGTTACGGGGGAGGCAATCAGCCCCAGCATTTT
TRBJ2-5,TRBD2,TRBV5-1,few,CASSYRLAGAYQETQYF,TGCGCCAGCAGCTACCGACTAGCGGGGGCGTACCAAGAGACCCAGTACTTC
TRBJ2-7,-,TRBV6-2/TRBV6-3,-,CASSYVGRGSEQYF,TGTGCCAGCAGTTACGTCGGTAGAGGGTCCGAGCAGTACTTC
TRBJ2-1,-,TRBV7-9,many,CASGLRSNEQFF,TGTGCCAGCGGACTCAGGAGCAATGAGCAGTTCTTC
TRBJ2-5,-,TRBV20-1,few,CSAKLGLTQETQYF,TGCAGTGCCAAACTAGGACTAACCCAAGAGACCCAGTACTTC
TRBJ1-2,-,TRBV20-1,few,CSAPEYREEDYGYTF,TGCAGTGCGCCCGAGTACCGGGAAGAAGACTATGGCTACACCTTC
TRBJ2-1,-,TRBV28,-,CASSLLQADYNEQFF,TGTGCCAGCAGTTTATTACAGGCGGACTACAATGAGCAGTTCTTC
TRBJ1-1,-,TRBV2,many,CASIRQSWGDTEAFF,TGTGCCAGCATCCGCCAGAGTTGGGGCGACACTGAAGCTTTCTTT
TRBJ2-7,-,TRBV7-9,many,CASSLAVGYEQYF,TGTGCCAGCAGCTTAGCGGTGGGATACGAGCAGTACTTC
TRBJ2-7,-,TRBV5-1,many,CASSLASEQYF,TGCGCCAGCAGCTTGGCCTCCGAGCAGTACTTC
TRBJ2-3,-,TRBV5-1,few,CASSWPGDTQYF,TGCGCCAGCAGCTGGCCCGGGGATACGCAGTATTTT
TRBJ2-3,-,TRBV28,few,CASSPGEGFDTQYF,TGTGCCAGCAGTCCCGGAGAGGGCTTTGATACGCAGTATTTT
TRBJ2-7,-,TRBV7-8,many,CASTLALPAHEQYF,TGTGCCAGCACCCTGGCACTCCCGGCCCACGAGCAGTACTTC
TRBJ2-1,TRBD2,TRBV20-1,-,CSAPGGLLMEYNEQFF,TGCAGTGCTCCCGGGGGGTTGCTTATGGAGTACAATGAGCAGTTCTTC
TRBJ1-2,-,TRBV29-1,-,CSSAGGDYGYTF,TGCAGCTCTGCCGGCGGGGACTATGGCTACACCTTC
TRBJ2-4,-,TRBV6-6,-,CASSPQGIAKNIQYF,TGTGCCAGCAGCCCCCAGGGGATAGCCAAAAACATTCAGTACTTC
TRBJ2-7,TRBD1,TRBV5-1,few,CASSPIGQASYEQYF,TGCGCCAGCAGCCCCATTGGACAGGCCTCCTACGAGCAGTACTTC
TRBJ2-7,TRBD2,TRBV6-5,-,CASMVAGGYEQYF,TGTGCCAGCATGGTAGCGGGGGGGTACGAGCAGTACTTC
TRBJ2-5,-,TRBV2,-,CASIGSNQETQYF,TGTGCCAGCATCGGGAGTAATCAAGAGACCCAGTACTTC
TRBJ2-1,-,TRBV7-9,few,CASSPPAGNYNEQFF,TGTGCCAGCAGCCCACCTGCCGGGAACTACAATGAGCAGTTCTTC
TRBJ2-1,TRBD2,TRBV28,few,CASSPSGGIYNEQFF,TGTGCCAGCAGTCCCAGCGGGGGTATTTACAATGAGCAGTTCTTC
TRBJ1-6,-,TRBV30,few,CAWSPSPGAENSPLHF,TGTGCCTGGAGTCCCTCCCCCGGGGCAGAAAATTCACCCCTCCACTTT
TRBJ1-5,-,TRBV5-6,-,CASSLDREANQPQHF,TGTGCCAGCAGCTTGGATCGGGAGGCCAATCAGCCCCAGCATTTT
TRBJ1-1,-,TRBV3-1,few,CASSRGFFEAFF,TGTGCCAGCAGCCGTGGATTTTTCGAAGCTTTCTTT
TRBJ2-7,-,TRBV10-2,many,CASGQGMGYEQYF,TGCGCCAGCGGGCAGGGAATGGGCTACGAGCAGTACTTC
TRBJ1-1,-,TRBV7-8,many,CASRAQANTEAFF,TGTGCCAGCAGGGCACAGGCAAACACTGAAGCTTTCTTT